The 22 T cell receptor beta chains reported below all come from one sample, sequenced in a study of shared clonotypes between healthy human individuals. Naive CD8 cells, CD45RO-negative and positively selected for CCR7, excluded terminally differentiated effector memory CD45RA+ cells. TCRdb's copy holds only in-frame clones and misses some; the assay was immunoSEQ multiplex PCR. The sample consists of hundreds of thousands of clones, nearly 95% of them appearing once. Sequenced: naive CD8+ T cells sorted from blood. The receptors were gathered from a man aged 25 to 40 in good health.

The chain links TRBV6-5 to TRBJ1-2; D remains ambiguous. The CDR3 loop spans 16 amino acids. CDR1 MNHEY and CDR2 SVGAGI come from the germline V gene. Trimming took 2 bases from V and 3 from J, leaving 16 bases between them. CDR3 DNA: TGTGCCAGCAGTTACGCATCGTCGCGAGTCCACTATGGCTACACCTTC. Its translation is CASSYASSRVHYGYTF.

The V gene is TRBV18, the J gene TRBJ1-2; D is ambiguous. Germline V gives CDR1 KGHSH, CDR2 LQKENI. The CDR3 loop spans 15 amino acids. V was shortened by 0 bases and J by 6 bases, with 14 bases between the two germline ends. The CDR3 spells CASSPPATQNHGYTF. In nucleotides, the CDR3 is TGTGCCAGCTCACCACCGGCTACACAGAACCATGGCTACACCTTC.

This clone was observed a single time. This specimen includes other DNA sequences encoding the same CDR3. This rearrangement joins TRBV20-1 to TRBJ2-1; TRBD1 might be the D (5 bases). Germline CDR1 is DFQATT and CDR2 is SNEGSKA (reference sequence). The CDR3 runs to 11 residues. V was shortened by 5 bases and J by 7 bases, with 9 bases between the two germline ends. The CDR3 protein is CSARRVNEQFF. The CDR3 coding sequence is TGCAGTGCTCGCAGGGTGAATGAGCAGTTCTTC.

This CDR3 reads CASSQGGGGRLVTDTQYF. Written as DNA, the CDR3 is TGCGCCAGCAGCCAAGGGGGGGGCGGGAGATTGGTGACAGATACGCAGTATTTT. The chain is built from TRBV4-1 and TRBJ2-3; possible D gene TRBD2, 7 bases. V lost 1 base, J lost 3 bases, and 20 bases lay in between. Germline V gives CDR1 MGHRA, CDR2 YSYEKL. The CDR3 sequence is 18 residues long.

The chain recombines TRBV15 with TRBJ2-3; TRBD2 matches 9 bases. Germline CDR1 LNHNV, CDR2 YYDKDF (reference sequence). V lost 4 bases to trimming and J lost 1 base; unmatched junction nucleotides: 3. The CDR3 covers 15 residues. The chain's CDR3 is CATSKLAGGTDTQYF. The CDR3 coding sequence is TGTGCCACCAGCAAGTTAGCGGGAGGCACAGATACGCAGTATTTT.

This chain connects TRBV6-5 to TRBJ1-3; tentatively, D is TRBD1 (5 bases). Germline V gives CDR1 MNHEY, CDR2 SVGAGI. The length of the CDR3 is 13 residues. The V and J ends lost 2 bases and 8 bases respectively, with 10 bases between them. The DNA for the CDR3 is TGTGCCAGCAGTTACGGGGGATCGGACACCATATATTTT. Its protein is CASSYGGSDTIYF.

The chain has TRBV10-2 and TRBJ1-4; TRBD1 agrees at 8 bases. V gave up 4 bases and J gave up 7 bases; unmatched junction bases: 5. Germline V CDR1 and CDR2: WSHSY, SAAADI. This CDR3 has 14 amino acids. The CDR3 region is CASSGAGGFEKLFF. For the CDR3, the DNA is TGCGCCAGCAGTGGGGCAGGGGGCTTTGAAAAACTGTTTTTT.

The V and J genes are TRBV28 and TRBJ1-1, with 7 nucleotides matching TRBD1. The CDR3 covers 14 residues. The germline V gene encodes CDR1 MDHEN and CDR2 SYDVKM. V lost 6 bases to trimming and J lost 1 base; unmatched junction nucleotides: 5. The CDR3 here is CASSQGQQNTEAFF. Here the CDR3 DNA reads TGTGCCAGCAGCCAGGGACAGCAGAACACTGAAGCTTTCTTT.

The chain has TRBV5-1 and TRBJ2-7; 7 bases line up with TRBD2. Trimming at V came to 1 base and at J to 5 bases, leaving 6 bases not matched to a gene. Germline V lookup: CDR1 SGHRS, CDR2 YFSETQ. The CDR3 loop spans 14 amino acids. In DNA form, the CDR3 reads TGCGCCAGCAGCTTGCGGGGAGGGACGGACGAGCAGTACTTC. Amino acid sequence: CASSLRGGTDEQYF.

The V gene is TRBV28, the J gene TRBJ2-1, with a possible D match to TRBD1 (5 bases). This CDR3 region has 11 residues. Trimming cost V 8 bases and J 9 bases, with 11 bases left between them. The germline gives CDR1 MDHEN, CDR2 SYDVKM. The CDR3 region has the DNA TGTGCCAGCTGGGGCGTAGGTGAGCAGTTCTTC. Translated: CASWGVGEQFF.

The J gene is TRBJ2-1, the V gene TRBV29-1; 8 bases are a match to TRBD2. Trimming cost V 3 bases and J 7 bases; bases outside gene matches: 8. In germline, CDR1 is SQVTM, CDR2 ANQGSEA. The CDR3 is 14 amino acids. The CDR3 region has the DNA TGCAGCGTTGATAGGACTAGCAGGGTTAATGAGCAGTTCTTC. Translation: CSVDRTSRVNEQFF.

The rearrangement joins TRBV9 to TRBJ1-2; 9 bases map to TRBD1. Trimming cost V 6 bases and J 6 bases; bases outside gene matches: 12. Germline V gene data show CDR1 as SGDLS and CDR2 as YYNGEE. The CDR3 is 15 residues long. The CDR3 bases are TGTGCCAGCAATATCCGGGGGACAGGGTATGATGGCTACACCTTC. Translated, it gives CASNIRGTGYDGYTF.

Worth noting for this clone: The sample contains more than one DNA sequence encoding this CDR3. The chain couples TRBV29-1 to TRBJ2-7; tentatively, D is TRBD2 (6 bases). This CDR3 contains 12 residues. V was trimmed by 1 base and J by 3 bases, leaving 7 bases between them. Germline CDR1 is SQVTM and CDR2 is ANQGSEA. The CDR3 region is CSVEAGDYEQYF. For the CDR3, the DNA is TGCAGCGTTGAAGCGGGAGACTACGAGCAGTACTTC.

This chain joins TRBV13 and TRBJ2-2; TRBD1 might be the D (6 bases). V dropped 5 bases and J dropped 5 bases, with 15 bases sitting between them. Germline V gives CDR1 PRHDT, CDR2 FYEKMQ (reference sequence). This CDR3 comprises 15 residues. CDR3 in DNA: TGTGCCAGCAGCGTGGGGGCGTATTATACCGGGGAGCTGTTTTTT. Translated, it gives CASSVGAYYTGELFF.

This chain connects TRBV9 to TRBJ1-4, with a tentative D call TRBD1 (5 bases). The CDR3 runs to 16 residues. Germline lookup yields CDR1 SGDLS and CDR2 YYNGEE. Between the trimmed V and J ends, which lost 4 bases and 10 bases, there was a span of 23 bases. CDR3 sequence reads: CASSTHRDPERGKLFF. Here the CDR3 DNA reads TGTGCCAGCAGCACACACCGGGACCCAGAACGCGGAAAACTGTTTTTT. The variable domain in full, with the rest retrieved from reference TRBV9 and TRBJ1-4, is DSGVTQTPKHLITATGQRVTLRCSPRSGDLSVYWYQQSLDQGLQFLIQYYNGEERAKGNILERFSAQQFPDLHSELNLSSLELGDSALYFCASSTHRDPERGKLFFGSGTQLSVL.

The chain uses TRBV7-9 and TRBJ2-7; possible D gene TRBD1, 6 bases. CDR1 and CDR2 (germline): SEHNR, FQNEAQ (reference sequence). Deletions cut 5 bases from V and 4 bases from J, with 12 bases between. CDR3 length: 13 residues. The CDR3 spells CASSPGVTYEQYF. The CDR3 DNA sequence: TGTGCCAGCAGCCCAGGGGTTACGTACGAGCAGTACTTC.

The rearrangement links TRBV5-4 to TRBJ2-1; D remains unclear. The V gene's germline CDR1 is SGHNT and CDR2 YYREEE (reference sequence). V was cut by 2 bases and J by 3 bases, with 12 bases left in between. The CDR3 extends over 15 amino acids. The DNA for the CDR3 is TGTGCCAGCAGCTTCTATAGGACCGACTACAATGAGCAGTTCTTC. Protein: CASSFYRTDYNEQFF.

The chain is built from TRBV5-6 and TRBJ2-5, with a possible D match to TRBD1 (8 bases). Germline V gives CDR1 SGHDT, CDR2 YYEEEE. Trimming took 3 bases from V and 5 from J, leaving 17 bases between them. The CDR3 spans 15 residues. CDR3 sequence (DNA): TGTGCCAGCAGCTCTGACGGACAGGGAGGGGAGACCCAGTACTTC. Protein product: CASSSDGQGGETQYF. Filled out from reference TRBV5-6 and TRBJ2-5, the complete variable domain reads DAGVTQSPTHLIKTRGQQVTLRCSPKSGHDTVSWYQQALGQGPQFIFQYYEEEERQRGNFPDRFSGHQFPNYSSELNVNALLLGDSALYLCASSSDGQGGETQYFGPGTRLLVL.

The gene calls are TRBV28 and TRBJ2-7; D perhaps matches TRBD2 (5 bases). The CDR3 runs to 15 residues. Germline V lookup: CDR1 MDHEN, CDR2 SYDVKM. The V end was cut by 3 bases, the J end by 5 bases, with 17 bases between. The CDR3, as DNA: TGTGCCAGCAGTTTCAGTCGGGATACAACCGACGAGCAGTACTTC. Its translation is CASSFSRDTTDEQYF.

With respect to this clone: The same CDR3 also results from other DNA sequences found in this sample. The DNA for the CDR3 is TGTGCCAGCAGTTTAGCGGGAGGTTGGGAGACCCAGTACTTC. Translating gives CASSLAGGWETQYF. The chain combines TRBV27 with TRBJ2-5, with 8 nucleotides matching TRBD2. This CDR3 is 14 amino acids long. Trimming removed 2 bases from V and 5 bases from J; junction bases left unmatched: 4. CDR1 is MNHEY and CDR2 is SMNVEV in the germline V gene (reference sequence).

V gene TRBV4-1 combines with J gene TRBJ2-2, with D possibly TRBD2 on 5 matching bases. The ends were cut back, 8 bases at V and 9 bases at J, with 16 bases in the middle. Germline CDR1 is MGHRA and CDR2 is YSYEKL. The CDR3 loop spans 13 amino acids. CDR3 nucleotide sequence: TGCGCCAGCCGCAGGATAAGCGGTCGGGAGCTGTTTTTT. Amino acids: CASRRISGRELFF.

Details on this clone: Within the sample, other DNA sequences also encode this same CDR3. The rearrangement links TRBV7-9 to TRBJ1-5; 7 bases fit TRBD1. Germline trimming cut 0 bases from V and 5 bases from J; bases unmatched to any gene: 1. There are 14 residues in the CDR3. Germline values: CDR1 SEHNR, CDR2 FQNEAQ (reference sequence). CDR3 sequence (DNA): TGTGCCAGCAGCTTAGCCACAGGGGATCAGCCCCAGCATTTT. This codes for CASSLATGDQPQHF. Full variable domain (rest looked up from reference TRBV7-9 and TRBJ1-5): DTGVSQNPRHKITKRGQNVTFRCDPISEHNRLYWYRQTLGQGPEFLTYFQNEAQLEKSRLLSDRFSAERPKGSFSTLEIQRTEQGDSAMYLCASSLATGDQPQHFGDGTRLSIL.